One and the same sample provided the 9 T cell receptor beta chains below, sequenced in a study of identical twins. TCRdb re-called the 5' RACE reads with MiXCR, one entry per CDR3 protein. The table records hundreds of thousands of distinct CDR3 sequences, approximately 7.9% of them present only once. This sample also belongs to another study, concerning yellow fever vaccine responses in identical twins.

The source material was CD8+ T cells sorted from blood. The receptor set was obtained from a woman in her late teens or twenties in good health.

As regards this clonotype: A much larger clone lies one base from this, so it may be a read error. The chain links TRBV4-1 to TRBJ2-5; D might be TRBD1 (5 bases). Looked up from germline, CDR1 is MGHRA and CDR2 is YSYEKL. CDR3 size: 16 residues. The CDR3 DNA sequence: TGCGCCGGCAGCCAAGTCAGTGTTGGGGCGCGAGAGACCCAGTACTTC. Amino acid sequence: CAGSQVSVGARETQYF.

As concerns this clonotype: Sequence at one end of the junction differs from germline and may be a read error. The V call is TRBV4-1, the J call TRBJ1-3; 7 bases fit TRBD1. CDR3 size: 16 residues. In germline, CDR1 is MGHRA, CDR2 YSYEKL. CDR3 region: CASSDRQGTSGNTIYF. The DNA of the CDR3 is TGCGCCAGCAGCGACCGACAGGGAACCTCTGGTAACACCATATATTTT.

This clonotype has a count of ten or more. This rearrangement joins TRBV6-2 or TRBV6-3 to TRBJ2-7, with 13 bases matching TRBD2. The CDR3 is 15 residues long. The J segment lost 5 bases and the V segment lost 7 bases, leaving 8 bases of the junction unmatched. The germline V gene has CDR1 MNHEY and CDR2 SVGEGT. This chain's CDR3 is CASTLLAGGPNEQYF. In nucleotides, the CDR3 is TGTGCCAGCACCCTACTAGCGGGAGGGCCCAACGAGCAGTACTTC.

This clonotype has ten or more counts. The chain employs TRBV28 and TRBJ2-1; 10 nucleotides match TRBD1. This CDR3 has 16 amino acids. Germline assignment: CDR1 MDHEN and CDR2 SYDVKM. V shed 5 bases and J 6 bases; nucleotides not matched to a gene: 10. Here the CDR3 reads CASSGSDRGRGNEQFF. In DNA form, the CDR3 reads TGTGCCAGCAGTGGTTCCGACAGGGGGCGTGGCAATGAGCAGTTCTTC.

This sequence joins TRBV12-3 or TRBV12-4 and TRBJ2-3; D is perhaps TRBD1 (5 bases). The CDR3 totals 14 residues. V lost 3 bases to trimming and J lost 4 bases, with 11 bases between them. The CDR3 coding sequence is TGTGCCAGCAGTTTGGCAGGGTTCGCAGATACGCAGTATTTT. Residues: CASSLAGFADTQYF.

The rearrangement joins TRBV12-3 or TRBV12-4 to TRBJ2-1; D ambiguous. Trimming removed 6 bases from V and 2 bases from J, with 17 bases in between. This CDR3 contains 16 residues. The DNA of the CDR3 is TGTGCCAGCAGCTCCATCCGGGCGGACCCCTACAATGAGCAGTTCTTC. The encoded protein is CASSSIRADPYNEQFF.

In this sample, this clonotype turned up a few times. This chain uses TRBV6-1 with TRBJ2-7, with 7 bases fitting TRBD1. J was trimmed by 1 base and V by 9 bases; bases with no gene match: 3. CDR3 length equals 12 residues. Germline values: CDR1 MNHNS, CDR2 SASEGT. CDR3 bases: TGTGCCAGTTTGGGACAGTCCTACGAGCAGTACGTC. Its translation is CASLGQSYEQYV.

A few counts support this clonotype. This chain joins TRBV5-1 and TRBJ2-6; D possibly corresponds to TRBD2 (6 bases). The germline gives CDR1 SGHRS, CDR2 YFSETQ. This CDR3 contains 18 residues. V lost 0 bases to trimming and J lost 4 bases, with 17 bases between them. In nucleotides, the CDR3 is TGCGCCAGCAGCTTGGCGGTCGGGGGTCCCCACGGGGCCAACGTCCTGACTTTC. Encoded protein: CASSLAVGGPHGANVLTF.

V usage is TRBV29-1 and J usage is TRBJ2-1; D possibly corresponds to TRBD2 (7 bases). This CDR3 spans 16 amino acids. The germline V gene has CDR1 SQVTM and CDR2 ANQGSEA. V lost 1 base to trimming and J lost 4 bases, with 17 bases between them. CDR3 sequence: CSVEAPKGGVYNEQFF. The CDR3 DNA reads as TGCAGCGTTGAAGCCCCAAAGGGGGGGGTATACAATGAGCAGTTCTTC.